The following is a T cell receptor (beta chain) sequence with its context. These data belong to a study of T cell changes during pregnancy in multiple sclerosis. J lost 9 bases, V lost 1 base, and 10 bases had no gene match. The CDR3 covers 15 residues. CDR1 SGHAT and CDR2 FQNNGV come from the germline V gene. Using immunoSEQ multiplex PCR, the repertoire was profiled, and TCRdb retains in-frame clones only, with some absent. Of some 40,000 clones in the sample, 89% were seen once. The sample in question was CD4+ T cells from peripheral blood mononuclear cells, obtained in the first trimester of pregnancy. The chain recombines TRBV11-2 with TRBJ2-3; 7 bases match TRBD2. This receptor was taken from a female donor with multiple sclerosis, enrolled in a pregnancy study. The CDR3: CASSLGEAGAWTQYF. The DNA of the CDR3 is TGTGCCAGCAGCTTAGGTGAGGCGGGAGCTTGGACGCAGTATTTT.